This entry concerns a single TCR beta chain. Antigen specificity is unknown. This sample's time point: neoterminal ileum biopsy at postoperative endoscopy, about 6 months after surgery. Included were adult ileal or ileocolonic Crohn's patients indicated for ileocolonic resection. Germline V gives CDR1 MDHEN, CDR2 SYDVKM. The CDR3 spans 17 residues. V was clipped by 5 bases and J by 8 bases, with 24 bases between them. The data originate from a study of T cell repertoires in ileal Crohn's disease. As for the study in general: The M6 sample came from neoterminal ileum during colonoscopy after surgery.

The data were produced by immunoSEQ multiplex PCR, yet TCRdb's version contains in-frame clones alone and is incomplete. This table has roughly 60,000 clones, 85% to 90% appearing once. Study findings and constraints: Endoscopic recurrence occurred in every patient whose clonality exceeded 26.8%.

The receptor was isolated from an adult with Crohn's disease. This chain links TRBV28 with TRBJ1-4; a possible D gene is TRBD1 (6 bases). The sequencing input was ileal tissue. The CDR3 coding sequence is TGTGCCAGCAGTCTAGGAGCCCCACAGGGAGGGGGGGAAAAACTGTTTTTT. This codes for CASSLGAPQGGGEKLFF.